Listed below are T cell receptor beta chains from one sample, sequenced in a study of cytomegalovirus exposure and HLA in healthy donors. This table comes from immunoSEQ multiplex PCR, and its TCRdb copy is limited to in-frame clones, with some not included. The data contain some 170,000 clones, 80% to 90% of them singletons. The material sequenced was PBMCs. These receptors all come from a woman in her twenties or thirties in good health and CMV-seronegative. The CDR3 runs from the conserved cysteine through the conserved F or W. A D gene is named only where the DNA matches it firmly. The listing skips clone size in some rows; elsewhere it reads once, few, many or a size class.

j_gene: TRBJ2-1; v_gene: TRBV7-8; abundance: .; d_gene: TRBD2; len: 14; CDR3nt: TGTGCCAGCAGCTTAGCAGAACTAGCGGGTGAGCAGTTCTTC; CDR3aa: CASSLAELAGEQFF
j_gene: TRBJ1-2; v_gene: TRBV10-3; abundance: .; d_gene: TRBD1; len: 14; CDR3nt: TGTGCCATCAGTGATTCCGGGACAGGCTATGGCTACACCTTC; CDR3aa: CAISDSGTGYGYTF
j_gene: TRBJ2-7; v_gene: TRBV27; abundance: .; d_gene: .; len: 14; CDR3nt: TGTGCCAGCGACCCGGGAGATCCCGGCTACGAGCAGTACTTC; CDR3aa: CASDPGDPGYEQYF
j_gene: TRBJ1-3; v_gene: TRBV4-3; abundance: .; d_gene: .; len: 16; CDR3nt: TGCGCCAGCAGCCAAGAGTTAGGGGCTACTGGAAACACCATATATTTT; CDR3aa: CASSQELGATGNTIYF
j_gene: TRBJ2-7; v_gene: TRBV19; abundance: .; d_gene: .; len: 13; CDR3nt: TGTGCCAGTAGTATCCAGGGATGGTACGAGCAGTACTTC; CDR3aa: CASSIQGWYEQYF
j_gene: TRBJ1-1; v_gene: TRBV2; abundance: .; d_gene: TRBD1; len: 14; CDR3nt: TGTGCCAGCAGTGACCGGGACAGTTCTGATGAAGCTTTCTTT; CDR3aa: CASSDRDSSDEAFF
j_gene: TRBJ1-1; v_gene: TRBV7-6; abundance: .; d_gene: TRBD1; len: 16; CDR3nt: TGTGCCAGCAGCTTTAGGAGACAGGGTCCGAACACTGAAGCTTTCTTT; CDR3aa: CASSFRRQGPNTEAFF
j_gene: TRBJ1-5; v_gene: TRBV19; abundance: .; d_gene: TRBD1; len: 14; CDR3nt: TGTGCCAGTAGCGAGAGGACAGGCTTTGAGCCCCAGCATTTT; CDR3aa: CASSERTGFEPQHF
j_gene: TRBJ1-2; v_gene: TRBV5-1; abundance: .; d_gene: .; len: 17; CDR3nt: TGCGCCAGCAGCCCACCCGAGGGACATACCCGACGTTATGGCTACACCTTC; CDR3aa: CASSPPEGHTRRYGYTF
j_gene: TRBJ2-4; v_gene: TRBV6-1; abundance: .; d_gene: TRBD2; len: 16; CDR3nt: TGTGCCAGCAGTGAAGCGTCTAGCGGGGGTAAAAACATTCAGTACTTC; CDR3aa: CASSEASSGGKNIQYF
j_gene: TRBJ1-1; v_gene: TRBV2; abundance: .; d_gene: .; len: 14; CDR3nt: TGTGCCACCTCCTTGACAGAGATGAACACTGAAGCTTTCTTT; CDR3aa: CATSLTEMNTEAFF
j_gene: TRBJ1-1; v_gene: TRBV5-1; abundance: .; d_gene: TRBD1; len: 16; CDR3nt: TGCGCCAGCAGCTTGAGGGACAGGGCCTCTAGCACTGAAGCTTTCTTT; CDR3aa: CASSLRDRASSTEAFF
j_gene: TRBJ1-1; v_gene: TRBV27; abundance: .; d_gene: .; len: 12; CDR3nt: TGTGCCAGCACCTTGGATGGGGGCACGGCTTTCTTT; CDR3aa: CASTLDGGTAFF
j_gene: TRBJ1-4; v_gene: TRBV14; abundance: .; d_gene: TRBD1; len: 16; CDR3nt: TGTGCCAGCAGCCAATACCTCAGGACAGGTTATGAAAAACTGTTTTTT; CDR3aa: CASSQYLRTGYEKLFF
j_gene: TRBJ1-2; v_gene: TRBV10-2; abundance: .; d_gene: TRBD1; len: 18; CDR3nt: TGCGCCAGCAGTGAGTATATTTTGGCCGGGACAGGCGACTATGGCTACACCTTC; CDR3aa: CASSEYILAGTGDYGYTF
j_gene: TRBJ2-7; v_gene: TRBV11-2; abundance: .; d_gene: .; len: 16; CDR3nt: TGTGCCAGCAGTTCCCAAGAGGCGGGGGCCCCCTACGAGCAGTACTTC; CDR3aa: CASSSQEAGAPYEQYF
j_gene: TRBJ1-2; v_gene: TRBV7-8; abundance: .; d_gene: TRBD1; len: 16; CDR3nt: TGTGCCAGCAGCTTAAGAGGGGGGACAGGGCTCTATGGCTACACCTTC; CDR3aa: CASSLRGGTGLYGYTF
j_gene: TRBJ1-5; v_gene: TRBV30; abundance: .; d_gene: .; len: 17; CDR3nt: TGTGCCTGGGGTGGGGGTAAGAGGGCGGGGAACAATCAGCCCCAGCATTTT; CDR3aa: CAWGGGKRAGNNQPQHF
j_gene: TRBJ2-1; v_gene: TRBV7-9; abundance: .; d_gene: .; len: 13; CDR3nt: TGTGCCAGCAGCTTAGGATCCAGCGTCGAGCAGTTCTTC; CDR3aa: CASSLGSSVEQFF
j_gene: TRBJ1-5; v_gene: TRBV2; abundance: .; d_gene: .; len: 14; CDR3nt: TGTGCCAGCCGGGCCGGAGGGTGGGATCAGCCCCAGCATTTT; CDR3aa: CASRAGGWDQPQHF
j_gene: TRBJ1-2; v_gene: TRBV5-4; abundance: .; d_gene: .; len: 15; CDR3nt: TGTGCCAGCAGCGAAGAAGCTTCACCGAACTATGGCTACACCTTC; CDR3aa: CASSEEASPNYGYTF
j_gene: TRBJ1-1; v_gene: TRBV18; abundance: .; d_gene: TRBD1; len: 15; CDR3nt: TGTGCCAGCTCACCTCTGGGACAGGTAGTTTGGGAAGCTTTCTTT; CDR3aa: CASSPLGQVVWEAFF
j_gene: TRBJ1-5; v_gene: TRBV15; abundance: .; d_gene: .; len: 16; CDR3nt: TGTGCCACCAGCAGAGATTGGAGGGAAACCAATCAGCCCCAGCATTTT; CDR3aa: CATSRDWRETNQPQHF
j_gene: TRBJ1-4; v_gene: TRBV19; abundance: once; d_gene: .; len: 13; CDR3nt: TGTGCCACCACTAGATCGAGTGGTGAAAAACTGTTTTTT; CDR3aa: CATTRSSGEKLFF
j_gene: TRBJ1-1; v_gene: TRBV29-1; abundance: once; d_gene: .; len: 13; CDR3nt: TGCAGCGTTGAATGGGGACTTAACACTGAAGCTTTCTTT; CDR3aa: CSVEWGLNTEAFF